This is a list of T cell receptor beta chains from one sample in a study of T-cell memory formation after mild COVID-19. TCRdb re-called the 5' RACE reads with MiXCR, one entry per CDR3 protein. This sample has 400,000 to 500,000 distinct CDR3 sequences, with approximately 18% found just once. The sequencing sample was made of PBMCs or a T cell subset sorted from them (not recorded which). The source is a man younger than 35 who had mild COVID-19 (a few samples of this study predate the infection). Cell type and time point are not known. CDR3s include the opening cysteine and the closing phenylalanine or tryptophan. Fields, in order: J gene, clone size, D gene, V gene, CDR3 length, CDR3 DNA, CDR3 protein. A D gene is named only where the DNA matches it firmly. Size is omitted from some rows. Given values are once, few, many or a class for expanded clones.

TRBJ2-2 . . TRBV6-5 15 TGTGCCAGCAGCCCGGGACGGGGGAACACCGGGGAGCTGTTTTTT CASSPGRGNTGELFF
TRBJ2-1 few TRBD2 TRBV11-2 16 TGTGCCAGCAGCACCCCGGAGCGGGGGCCCCCCCTTGAGCAGTTCTTC CASSTPERGPPLEQFF
TRBJ2-1 few . TRBV6-5 17 TGTGCCAGCAGTTACTCAGGACCCATGCTAGGGAACAATGAGCAGTTCTTC CASSYSGPMLGNNEQFF
TRBJ2-3 . TRBD1 TRBV4-1 15 TGCGCCAGCAGCCCCACAGGGGAAGGCACAGATACGCAGTATTTT CASSPTGEGTDTQYF
TRBJ1-5 few . TRBV5-1 12 TGCGCCAGCAGGGGAGATTCAGGGCCCCAGCATTTT CASRGDSGPQHF
TRBJ2-3 . . TRBV7-2 15 TGTGCCAGCAGCCCCCGAGGGCGCCCCACAGATACGCAGTATTTT CASSPRGRPTDTQYF
TRBJ1-4 few . TRBV6-2/TRBV6-3 14 TGTGCCAGCAGACCACAAGGGCACTACGGAAAACTGTTTTTT CASRPQGHYGKLFF
TRBJ2-7 . TRBD1 TRBV27 15 TGTGCCAGCAGTGGTGGACAGGGTAGGATTTACGAGCAGTACTTC CASSGGQGRIYEQYF
TRBJ1-5 . . TRBV25-1 14 TGTGCCAGCAGTGACAGGGAGCTGGGCCAGCCCCAGCATTTT CASSDRELGQPQHF
TRBJ1-2 . . TRBV29-1 14 TGCAGCGTTGAATGGTGGGGGGTCAGCTATGGCTACACCTTC CSVEWWGVSYGYTF
TRBJ2-3 . TRBD2 TRBV20-1 15 TGCAGTGCTCTCAATGCGGGGGGTTTTGCAGATACGCAGTATTTT CSALNAGGFADTQYF
TRBJ1-2 few . TRBV28 14 TGTGCCAGCAGTTTGCCGAACGGGAAGTATGGCTACACCTTC CASSLPNGKYGYTF
TRBJ1-1 many . TRBV7-2 15 TGTGCCAGCAGCTCGACCGGGGTTCTGAACACTGAAGCTTTCTTT CASSSTGVLNTEAFF
TRBJ1-4 . . TRBV6-5 11 TGTGCCAGCGGCTCGGCGAAAAAACTGTTTTTT CASGSAKKLFF
TRBJ1-2 . . TRBV25-1 10 TGTGCCAGCAGTAGTACTGGCTACACCTTC CASSSTGYTF
TRBJ2-5 few TRBD2 TRBV5-1 15 TGCGCCAGCGGCGATCGTAGCGGGCCTCAAGAGACCCAGTACTTC CASGDRSGPQETQYF
TRBJ1-3 . . TRBV5-1 14 TGCGCCAGCAGCTTGGTGTCAGGTAGAAACACCATATATTTT CASSLVSGRNTIYF
TRBJ2-1 few . TRBV28 11 TGTGCCAGCAGTACTCCTAATGAGCAGTTCTTC CASSTPNEQFF
TRBJ1-1 . . TRBV29-1 12 TGCAGCGTTGAACAGGGAGGTACTGAAGCTTTCTTT CSVEQGGTEAFF
TRBJ2-1 . TRBD2 TRBV28 17 TGTGCCAGCAGTGCCGGACTAGCGGGGGAGCCCTACAATGAGCAGTTCTTC CASSAGLAGEPYNEQFF
TRBJ2-5 many . TRBV20-1 12 TGCAGTGCTCAGGGTTTCCAAGAGACCCAGTACTTC CSAQGFQETQYF
TRBJ1-5 few . TRBV20-1 15 TGCAGTGCTAGAGACTTCCAGGGGCCGGGGCAGCCCCAGCATTTT CSARDFQGPGQPQHF
TRBJ2-1 few . TRBV5-1 14 TGCGCCACCACACATGGGGGTCCGTACAATGAGCAGTTCTTC CATTHGGPYNEQFF
TRBJ1-2 few TRBD1 TRBV27 14 TGTGCCAGCAGGTTGACAGGGGTGGGCTATGGCTACACCTTC CASRLTGVGYGYTF
TRBJ1-2 few . TRBV5-1 13 TGCGCCAGCAGCGTCAGTCTGGTGGAAGGCTACACCTTC CASSVSLVEGYTF
TRBJ2-1 . . TRBV6-6 14 TGTGCCAGCTTAGGGCAGGGCTCCTACAATGAGCAGTTCTTC CASLGQGSYNEQFF
TRBJ2-1 . TRBD2 TRBV19 15 TGTGCCAGTAAGTTTTTAGCGGGCGGTAGAAATGAGCAGTTCTTC CASKFLAGGRNEQFF
TRBJ1-6 . . TRBV2 15 TGTGCCAGCAGTGAAGCCCCAGGCACGGCTTCACCCCTCCACTTT CASSEAPGTASPLHF
TRBJ2-2 many TRBD1 TRBV6-4 15 TGTGCCAGCAGTGACAAGACAGGGGGCCCCGGGGAGCTGTTTTTT CASSDKTGGPGELFF
TRBJ2-1 . . TRBV6-5 13 TGTGCCAGCAGTACCGACTCTTACAATGAGCAGTTCTTC CASSTDSYNEQFF
TRBJ1-1 many . TRBV12-3/TRBV12-4 16 TGTGCCAGCAGTTTAGCGGGGGGGATTTTGAACACTGAAGCTTTCTTT CASSLAGGILNTEAFF
TRBJ2-7 . TRBD1 TRBV12-3/TRBV12-4 15 TGTGCCAGCAGCCCCCGCGGGACAGGGGGGCCCGAGCAGTACTTC CASSPRGTGGPEQYF
TRBJ2-7 . . TRBV6-1 15 TGTGCCAGCAGAGACCGGGACTCCTCCTCCTACGAGCAGTACTTC CASRDRDSSSYEQYF
TRBJ2-1 few TRBD2 TRBV4-2 16 TGTGCCAGCAGCCAAGATTACGGGGGGGCCCTCAATGAGCAGTTCTTC CASSQDYGGALNEQFF
TRBJ2-2 few . TRBV12-3/TRBV12-4 15 TGTGCCAGCAGCCCGCGTTGGCCCAACACCGGGGAGCTGTTTTTT CASSPRWPNTGELFF
TRBJ2-1 . TRBD2 TRBV6-5 18 TGTGCCAGCACCCCTCGGGGGAGCGGGGGGCCGGGGGGAGATGAGCAGTTCTTC CASTPRGSGGPGGDEQFF
TRBJ1-1 . . TRBV7-6 14 TGTGCCAGCAGCACCCGACCGGATTCACCTGAAGCTTTCTTT CASSTRPDSPEAFF
TRBJ1-2 few . TRBV7-9 16 TGTGCCAGCAGCTTAGCGCGGGCAGCACTTAACTATGGCTACACCTTC CASSLARAALNYGYTF
TRBJ1-5 many . TRBV6-6 14 TGTGCCAGCGGGGACTCTCACGGCAATCAGCCCCAGCATTTT CASGDSHGNQPQHF